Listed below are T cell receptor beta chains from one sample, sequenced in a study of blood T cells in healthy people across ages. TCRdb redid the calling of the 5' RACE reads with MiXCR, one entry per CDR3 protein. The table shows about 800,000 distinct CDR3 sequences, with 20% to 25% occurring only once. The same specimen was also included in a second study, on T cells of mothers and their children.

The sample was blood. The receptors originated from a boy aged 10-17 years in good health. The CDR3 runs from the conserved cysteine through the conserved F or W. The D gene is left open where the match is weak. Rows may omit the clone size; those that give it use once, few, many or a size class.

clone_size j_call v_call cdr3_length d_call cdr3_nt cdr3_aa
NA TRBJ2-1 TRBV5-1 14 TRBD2 TGCGCCAGCAGCTTGAATTGGGGGGGCAATGAGCAGTTCTTC CASSLNWGGNEQFF
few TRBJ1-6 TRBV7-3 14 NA TGTGCCAGCAGCTTAAGTGGACTAAATTCACCCCTCCACTTT CASSLSGLNSPLHF
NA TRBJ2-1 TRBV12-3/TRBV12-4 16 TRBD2 TGTGCCAGCAGTTTTGGGGGGGAATGGCTGGGCAATGAGCAGTTCTTC CASSFGGEWLGNEQFF
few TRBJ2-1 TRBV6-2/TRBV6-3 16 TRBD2 TGTGCCAGCAGTATTACTAGCGGGAGCCCTCTCAATGAGCAGTTCTTC CASSITSGSPLNEQFF
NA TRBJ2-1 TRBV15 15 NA TGTGCCACCAGCAGAGGTCTAGGGGAATCGCGGGAGCAGTTCTTC CATSRGLGESREQFF
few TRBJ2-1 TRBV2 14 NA TGTGCCAGCAGTGGTGGGGTACGGGGCAATGAGCAGTTCTTC CASSGGVRGNEQFF
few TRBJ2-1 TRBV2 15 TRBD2 TGTGCCAGCAGGAGGTCGTCTAGCGGGGGTAATGAGCAGTTCTTC CASRRSSSGGNEQFF
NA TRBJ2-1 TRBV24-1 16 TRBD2 TGTGCCACCAGTGACCCCCTAGCGGGAGGCTACAATGAGCAGTTCTTC CATSDPLAGGYNEQFF
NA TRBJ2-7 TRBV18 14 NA TGTGCCAGCTCACCCTCCCAGGGCAACTACGAGCAGTACTTC CASSPSQGNYEQYF
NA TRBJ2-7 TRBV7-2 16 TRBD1 TGTGCCAGCAGCGTAGGCGGGACAGGGATGGCCTACGAGCAGTACTTC CASSVGGTGMAYEQYF
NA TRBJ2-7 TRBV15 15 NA TGTGCCACCAGCAGGTCTACACAGGGAACCTTCGAGCAGTACTTC CATSRSTQGTFEQYF
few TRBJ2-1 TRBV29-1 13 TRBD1 TGCAGCGTCCGACAGGGGGCCTACAATGAGCAGTTCTTC CSVRQGAYNEQFF
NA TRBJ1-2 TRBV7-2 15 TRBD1 TGTGCCAGCAGCTTTACCGGGACAGGGGGCTATGGCTACACCTTC CASSFTGTGGYGYTF
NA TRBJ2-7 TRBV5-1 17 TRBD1 TGCGCCAGCAGCTTATTTAACCGGGACAGCACATTCTACGAGCAGTACTTC CASSLFNRDSTFYEQYF
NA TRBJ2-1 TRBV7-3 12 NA TGTGCCAGCAGCAATAATAGGAATGAGCAGTTCTTC CASSNNRNEQFF
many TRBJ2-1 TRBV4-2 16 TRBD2 TGTGCCAGCAGCCAAAACGGACTAGCGGATTACAATGAGCAGTTCTTC CASSQNGLADYNEQFF
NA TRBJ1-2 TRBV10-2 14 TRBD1 TGCGCCAGCAGGACAGGGCTGGACAGCTATGGCTACACCTTC CASRTGLDSYGYTF
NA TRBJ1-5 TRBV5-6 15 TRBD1 TGTGCCGGCACCTTACAGGGGAGATTGAATCAGCCCCAGCATTTT CAGTLQGRLNQPQHF
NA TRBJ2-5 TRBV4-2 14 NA TGTGCCAGCAGCCAAGATCAGAATGTCGGGACCCAGTACTTC CASSQDQNVGTQYF
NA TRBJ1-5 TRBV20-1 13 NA TGCAGTGCTCCTGAGGGGAACAATCAGCCCCAGCATTTT CSAPEGNNQPQHF
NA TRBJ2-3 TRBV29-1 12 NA TGCAGCTCCCTGAGGGGGTTAGATACGCAGTATTTT CSSLRGLDTQYF
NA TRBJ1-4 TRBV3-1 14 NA TGTGCCAGCAGCCAAGCGGGAGAGAATGAAAAACTGTTTTTT CASSQAGENEKLFF
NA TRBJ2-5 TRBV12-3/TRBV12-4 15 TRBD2 TGTGCCAGCAGTTTAGGGACTAGCGTACAAGAGACCCAGTACTTC CASSLGTSVQETQYF
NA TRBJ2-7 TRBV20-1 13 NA TGCAGTGCCAGAAGCAACAGGGTCTACGAGCAGTACTTC CSARSNRVYEQYF
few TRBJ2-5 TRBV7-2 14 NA TGTGCCAGCAGCCCAACAGGGGGGGGGAAGACCCAGTACTTC CASSPTGGGKTQYF
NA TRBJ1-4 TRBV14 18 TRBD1 TGTGCCAGCAGCCGCCGAGGGACAGGGATTCCAACTAATGAAAAACTGTTTTTT CASSRRGTGIPTNEKLFF
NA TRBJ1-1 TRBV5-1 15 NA TGCGCCAGCAGCTTGACGTTTGCTGGGAACACTGAAGCTTTCTTT CASSLTFAGNTEAFF
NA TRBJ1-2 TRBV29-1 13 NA TGCAGCGTTGACAGGGAGGCTAACTATGGCTACACCTTC CSVDREANYGYTF
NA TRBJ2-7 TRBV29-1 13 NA TGCAGCGTTGTCCGGGGACTGATCGACGAGCAGTACTTC CSVVRGLIDEQYF
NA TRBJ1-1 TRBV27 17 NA TGTGCCAGCAGTCTAGTGTCACCTTCCCTCATGAACACTGAAGCTTTCTTT CASSLVSPSLMNTEAFF
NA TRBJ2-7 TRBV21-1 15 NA TGTGCCAGCAGCAAAGCGGGGCAGGGAAGAAACGAGCAGTACTTC CASSKAGQGRNEQYF
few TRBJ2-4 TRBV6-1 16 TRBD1 TGTGCCAGCAGTGGGAGAGGACAGGGAAGTATAGACATTCAGTACTTC CASSGRGQGSIDIQYF
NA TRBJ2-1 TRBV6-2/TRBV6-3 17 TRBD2 TGTGCCAGCAGTGACTCCCCGGCGGGAGGTGTATGGAATGAGCAGTTCTTC CASSDSPAGGVWNEQFF
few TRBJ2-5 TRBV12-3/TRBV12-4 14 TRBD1 TGTGCCAGCAGTCGGACAGGGGAGCAAGAGACCCAGTACTTC CASSRTGEQETQYF
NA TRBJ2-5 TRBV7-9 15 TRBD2 TGTGCCAGCAGCTTAGGGGCTAGCGGGTCAGAGACCCAGTACTTC CASSLGASGSETQYF
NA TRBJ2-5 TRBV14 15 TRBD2 TGTGCCAGCAGCTTGACGACCGGGGGGGAAGAGACCCAGTACTTC CASSLTTGGEETQYF
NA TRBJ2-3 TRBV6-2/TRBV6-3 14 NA TGTGCCAGCAGTTCAGGACCGGAACGGGATACGCAGTATTTT CASSSGPERDTQYF
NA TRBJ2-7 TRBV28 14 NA TGTGCCAGCAGTATAGGGCAGGGGAACTACGAGCAGTACTTC CASSIGQGNYEQYF
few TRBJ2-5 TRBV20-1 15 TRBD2 TGCAGTGCTAGAGATGGGAGGGTGACCCAAGAGACCCAGTACTTC CSARDGRVTQETQYF